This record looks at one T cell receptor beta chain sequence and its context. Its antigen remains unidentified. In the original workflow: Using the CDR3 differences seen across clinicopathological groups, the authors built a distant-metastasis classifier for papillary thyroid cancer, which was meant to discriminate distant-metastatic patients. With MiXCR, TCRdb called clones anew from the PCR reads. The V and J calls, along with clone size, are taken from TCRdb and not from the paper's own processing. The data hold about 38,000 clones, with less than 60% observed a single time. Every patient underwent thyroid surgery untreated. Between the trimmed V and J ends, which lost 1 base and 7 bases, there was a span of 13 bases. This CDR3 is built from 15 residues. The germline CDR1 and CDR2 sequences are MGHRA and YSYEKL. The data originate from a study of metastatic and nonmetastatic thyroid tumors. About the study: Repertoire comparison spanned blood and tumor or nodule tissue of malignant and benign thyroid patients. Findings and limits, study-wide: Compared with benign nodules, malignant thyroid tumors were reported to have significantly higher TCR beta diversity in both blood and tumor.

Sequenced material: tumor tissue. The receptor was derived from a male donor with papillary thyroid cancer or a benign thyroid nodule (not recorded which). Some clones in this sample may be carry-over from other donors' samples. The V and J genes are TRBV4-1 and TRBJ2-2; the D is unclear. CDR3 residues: CASSQGARWVGELFF. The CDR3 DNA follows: TGCGCCAGCAGCCAAGGGGCCCGGTGGGTCGGGGAGCTGTTTTTT.